Listed here are 32 T cell receptor beta chains from one sample, sequenced in a study of blood T cell repertoires in COVID-19. The method was immunoSEQ multiplex PCR; TCRdb's version includes in-frame clones alone and lacks a portion of them. The data contain 95,000 to 100,000 clones, approximately 89% of them seen just once; the ten biggest clones take up approximately 10%. The material sequenced was peripheral blood. The receptor source for this set is a woman under 40 with acute or convalescent COVID-19.

Note on this clone: At one end, the junction sequence differs from germline, possibly due to a read error. The V call is TRBV12-3 or TRBV12-4, the J call TRBJ2-7, with D possibly matching TRBD1 (5 bases). This CDR3 has 13 amino acids. This CDR3 is CASTLLAQGEQYF. The CDR3 DNA follows: TGTGCCAGCACTTTACTGGCGCAGGGCGAGCAGTACTTC.

The rearrangement joins TRBV6-6 to TRBJ1-2; 7 nucleotides align to TRBD1. This CDR3 region has 13 residues. V gave up 7 bases and J gave up 4 bases; unmatched junction bases: 6. Germline values: CDR1 MNHNY, CDR2 SVGAGI (reference sequence). CDR3 protein: CASNQDRAYGYTF. In DNA, the CDR3 is TGTGCCAGCAACCAAGACAGGGCCTATGGCTACACCTTC.

As for this clone: A read error may account for a junction end that differs from germline. Other DNA variants within this sample encode the same CDR3. The chain recombines TRBV5-6 with TRBJ2-7; D perhaps matches TRBD1 (5 bases). In germline, CDR1 is SGHDT, CDR2 YYEEEE. The CDR3 extends over 14 amino acids. CDR3 loop: CASSLGRASYEQYF. In DNA, the CDR3 is TGTGCCAGTAGCTTGGGCAGGGCCTCCTACGAGCAGTACTTC.

The CDR3 DNA reads TGCGCCAGCCTTCACAGCAAGTTTGTCTCTGGAAACACCATATATTTT. It translates to CASLHSKFVSGNTIYF. This sequence joins TRBV5-1 and TRBJ1-3, with unresolved D. Trimming took 7 bases from V and 0 from J, leaving 17 bases between them. Germline V gives CDR1 SGHRS, CDR2 YFSETQ. There are 16 residues in the CDR3.

This chain connects TRBV4-1 to TRBJ1-1; perhaps TRBD1 as D (5 bases). The V end was cut by 1 base, the J end by 3 bases, with 9 bases between. The CDR3 extends over 14 amino acids. CDR1 and CDR2 from the germline V gene are MGHRA and YSYEKL. CDR3 DNA: TGCGCCAGCAGCCAAGCGGGGGTCGACACTGAAGCTTTCTTT. Its translation is CASSQAGVDTEAFF.

V is TRBV6-1 and J is TRBJ2-7, with D perhaps TRBD1 (8 bases). This CDR3 is 19 amino acids long. CDR1 and CDR2 from the germline V gene are MNHNS and SASEGT. The germline V and J ends were trimmed by 2 bases and 6 bases, with 29 bases remaining between them. CDR3 nucleotides: TGTGCCAGCAGTGAATCTGTAGGGGGGGCTAGGGACAGGCTGCTCGAGCAGTACTTC. It yields the protein CASSESVGGARDRLLEQYF.

V and J are TRBV9 and TRBJ2-1; 8 positions agree with TRBD2. This CDR3 is 13 amino acids long. From germline, CDR1 is SGDLS and CDR2 YYNGEE. Trimming at V came to 5 bases and at J to 10 bases, leaving 8 bases not matched to a gene. The CDR3 DNA follows: TGTGCCAGCAGTGACCAAGCGGGGGCCGAGCAGTTCTTC. This translates into CASSDQAGAEQFF.

The rearrangement joins TRBV20-1 to TRBJ1-1; TRBD1 is a possible D gene (6 bases). Germline V gene data show CDR1 as DFQATT and CDR2 as SNEGSKA (reference sequence). V lost 5 bases to trimming and J lost 8 bases, with 12 bases between them. CDR3 length equals 11 residues. CDR3 sequence: CSAFPDREAFF. The CDR3 DNA reads as TGCAGTGCTTTCCCGGACAGAGAAGCTTTCTTT.

This rearrangement joins TRBV28 to TRBJ2-1; 9 bases map to TRBD1. The CDR3 is 18 residues long. In germline, CDR1 is MDHEN, CDR2 SYDVKM. The J segment lost 5 bases and the V segment lost 6 bases, leaving 17 bases of the junction unmatched. The CDR3 region has the DNA TGTGCCAGCAGCCCCCTGTTATGGACAGGGGTCAGGGACAATGAGCAGTTCTTC. It yields the protein CASSPLLWTGVRDNEQFF.

The chain employs TRBV6-5 and TRBJ1-2; D is possibly TRBD1 (5 bases). Per germline, CDR1 MNHEY and CDR2 SVGAGI. This CDR3 has 13 amino acids. Deletions cut 5 bases from V and 0 bases from J, with 7 bases between. In DNA form, the CDR3 reads TGTGCCAGCAGTCGGACACCTAACTATGGCTACACCTTC. This sequence encodes CASSRTPNYGYTF.

The chain recombines TRBV7-8 with TRBJ2-7; 10 bases are a match to TRBD1. CDR3 size: 15 residues. V was clipped by 3 bases and J by 6 bases; unmatched bases: 8. Germline V CDR1 and CDR2: SGHVS, FQNEAQ. The chain's CDR3 is CASSFPGTGASEQYF. The CDR3 nucleotides are TGTGCCAGCAGCTTCCCCGGGACAGGGGCTAGCGAGCAGTACTTC.

The rearrangement joins TRBV28 to TRBJ1-1, with D perhaps matching TRBD1 (5 bases). V lost 8 bases and J 4 bases, leaving 23 bases between the germline ends. CDR3 length equals 16 residues. CDR1 and CDR2 (germline): MDHEN, SYDVKM. CDR3 in amino acids: CASLGPPGHGGTEAFF. The CDR3 coding sequence is TGTGCCAGCCTTGGGCCGCCCGGACACGGGGGCACTGAAGCTTTCTTT. Filled out from reference TRBV28 and TRBJ1-1, the complete variable domain reads DVKVTQSSRYLVKRTGEKVFLECVQDMDHENMFWYRQDPGLGLRLIYFSYDVKMKEKGDIPEGYSVSREKKERFSLILESASTNQTSMYLCASLGPPGHGGTEAFFGQGTRLTVV.

This chain connects TRBV4-2 to TRBJ1-3; 8 bases are a match to TRBD1. V shed 0 bases, J shed 2 bases, and the junction held 6 bases outside the gene matches. This CDR3 is 17 amino acids long. CDR1 is LGHNA, CDR2 YNFKEQ, per germline. The CDR3 nucleotides read TGTGCCAGCAGCCAAGATCTCGACAGGGGCCCTGGAAACACCATATATTTT. It translates to CASSQDLDRGPGNTIYF.

This clone was seen a single time. The chain is built from TRBV12-5 and TRBJ2-7; TRBD1 matches 7 bases. Trimming removed 3 bases from V and 3 bases from J; junction bases left unmatched: 5. This CDR3 spans 14 amino acids. Per the germline V gene, CDR1 is LGHNT and CDR2 is FRNRAP. The CDR3 sequence: CASGLGTAVYEQYF. The CDR3 bases are TGTGCTAGTGGTTTAGGGACAGCTGTCTACGAGCAGTACTTC.

The J gene is TRBJ1-2, the V gene TRBV7-9, with D uncertain. V was shortened by 6 bases and J by 7 bases, with 12 bases between the two germline ends. There are 12 residues in the CDR3. From germline, CDR1 is SEHNR and CDR2 FQNEAQ (reference sequence). DNA of the CDR3: TGTGCCAGCAGTCCCTCCGGGTCTGGCTACACCTTC. It translates to CASSPSGSGYTF. The full variable domain, completed using reference TRBV7-9 and TRBJ1-2, is DTGVSQNPRHKITKRGQNVTFRCDPISEHNRLYWYRQTLGQGPEFLTYFQNEAQLEKSRLLSDRFSAERPKGSFSTLEIQRTEQGDSAMYLCASSPSGSGYTFGSGTRLTVV.

The rearrangement uses TRBV10-2 and TRBJ1-1; no definite D call. CDR3 length: 14 residues. Trimming removed 4 bases from V and 1 base from J, with 10 bases in between. Germline loops: CDR1 WSHSY, CDR2 SAAADI. CDR3 DNA: TGCGCCAGCAGTGTTTGGGGAGAGAACACTGAAGCTTTCTTT. Amino acids: CASSVWGENTEAFF.

This clone was seen more than once but under ten times. The chain uses TRBV4-1 and TRBJ2-4; TRBD1 matches at 11 bases. V was pared by 1 base and J by 9 bases, with 2 bases of the junction left unmatched. CDR3 length: 14 amino acids. Germline V gives CDR1 MGHRA, CDR2 YSYEKL. CDR3 protein: CASSQGGTGGIQYF. In DNA form, the CDR3 reads TGCGCCAGCAGCCAAGGCGGGACAGGGGGCATTCAGTACTTC.

This rearrangement joins TRBV2 to TRBJ1-2, with D possibly matching TRBD1 (5 bases). Per the germline V gene, CDR1 is SNHLY and CDR2 is FYNNEI. The CDR3 has 14 residues. V shed 4 bases and J shed 6 bases, with 15 bases lying between them. This CDR3 is CASSVQQGMDGYTF. The CDR3 DNA sequence: TGTGCCAGCAGTGTACAGCAGGGTATGGATGGCTACACCTTC.

This chain uses TRBV5-1 with TRBJ2-7, with 7 bases aligning to TRBD1. Germline CDR1 and CDR2: SGHRS and YFSETQ. This CDR3 region has 14 residues. V trimming: 2 bases; J trimming: 2 bases; junction bases outside the gene matches: 4. The DNA for the CDR3 is TGCGCCAGCAGCTTTGGGACAGAGACCTACGAGCAGTACTTC. Its protein product is CASSFGTETYEQYF.

This chain connects TRBV5-1 to TRBJ2-3; D gene ambiguous. The V gene's germline CDR1 is SGHRS and CDR2 YFSETQ. Trimming cost V 0 bases and J 3 bases, with 8 bases left between them. This CDR3 contains 14 residues. The CDR3 DNA follows: TGCGCCAGCAGCTTGGTGGGCAGAACAGATACGCAGTATTTT. Protein sequence: CASSLVGRTDTQYF.

This clone was counted only a few times. The gene calls are TRBV27 and TRBJ1-2, with 12 positions matching TRBD1. From germline, CDR1 is MNHEY and CDR2 SMNVEV (reference sequence). CDR3 length: 16 residues. With 0 bases clipped from V and 8 bases from J, the junction kept 7 bases outside the gene matches. In DNA form, the CDR3 reads TGTGCCAGCAGTTTATCGGGGGGACAGGGGGCGTCGGGCTACACCTTC. Translated: CASSLSGGQGASGYTF.

This chain joins TRBV6-4 and TRBJ2-1; D ambiguous. The CDR3 covers 11 residues. The V end lost 2 bases, the J end lost 15 bases, and 11 bases lay between the germline ends. Germline CDR1 and CDR2: MRHNA and SNTAGT. The CDR3 here is CASSDGLLRFF. The CDR3 nucleotides read TGTGCCAGCAGTGACGGTCTTCTTAGGTTCTTC.

V gene TRBV11-3 combines with J gene TRBJ1-5, with D maybe TRBD1 (6 bases). V was clipped by 4 bases and J by 0 bases, with 19 bases between them. The CDR3 spans 18 residues. Germline V gives CDR1 SGHNT, CDR2 YENEEA. The CDR3 region has the DNA TGTGCCAGCAGCTGGACCGACAGGTCGACCTATAGCAATCAGCCCCAGCATTTT. Encoded protein: CASSWTDRSTYSNQPQHF. Drawing the rest from reference TRBV11-3 and TRBJ1-5, the complete variable domain is EAGVVQSPRYKIIEKKQPVAFWCNPISGHNTLYWYLQNLGQGPELLIRYENEEAVDDSQLPKDRFSAERLKGVDSTLKIQPAELGDSAVYLCASSWTDRSTYSNQPQHFGDGTRLSIL.

This clone occurred once. This chain links TRBV24-1 with TRBJ2-1; 12 nucleotides align to TRBD2. Germline CDR1 KGHDR, CDR2 SFDVKD. V lost 6 bases, J lost 2 bases, and 13 bases stayed unmatched. The CDR3 spans 19 residues. The CDR3 loop is CATSSLGLAGLGPYNEQFF. CDR3 bases: TGTGCCACCAGTTCTCTAGGACTAGCGGGGTTGGGACCCTACAATGAGCAGTTCTTC.

The CDR3 DNA is TGTGCCAGCAGACAGTTTAATTCACCCCTCCACTTT. Translating gives CASRQFNSPLHF. The chain employs TRBV6-5 and TRBJ1-6; D ambiguous. V lost 6 bases to trimming and J lost 6 bases, with 6 bases between them. Germline values: CDR1 MNHEY, CDR2 SVGAGI. The CDR3 length is 12 residues.

This rearrangement joins TRBV2 to TRBJ2-1; 12 positions match TRBD2. Trimming cost V 6 bases and J 2 bases; bases outside gene matches: 8. This CDR3 contains 17 residues. Germline V gene sequence: CDR1 SNHLY, CDR2 FYNNEI. The CDR3 spells CASRATSGSNAYNEQFF. In DNA form, the CDR3 reads TGTGCCAGCAGGGCGACTAGCGGGAGCAACGCCTACAATGAGCAGTTCTTC.

The chain uses TRBV7-2 and TRBJ1-6; 7 nucleotides line up with TRBD1. CDR1 and CDR2 from the germline V gene are SGHTA and FQGNSA. The CDR3 is 18 amino acids. V dropped 3 bases and J dropped 3; count of bases not matched to a gene: 11. The CDR3 bases are TGTGCCAGCAGCTTGGGGGTAGGGGGCATCGGCTATAATTCACCCCTCCACTTT. Its protein is CASSLGVGGIGYNSPLHF.

The V call is TRBV5-4, the J call TRBJ1-2; D is unresolved. V gave up 4 bases and J gave up 0 bases, with 10 bases separating them. The CDR3 has 14 residues. From germline, CDR1 is SGHNT and CDR2 YYREEE (reference sequence). CDR3 loop: CASSPKGANYGYTF. In DNA, the CDR3 is TGTGCCAGCAGCCCGAAGGGAGCTAACTATGGCTACACCTTC. Looking up the rest from reference TRBV5-4 and TRBJ1-2 gives the full variable domain: ETGVTQSPTHLIKTRGQQVTLRCSSQSGHNTVSWYQQALGQGPQFIFQYYREEENGRGNFPPRFSGLQFPNYSSELNVNALELDDSALYLCASSPKGANYGYTFGSGTRLTVV.

The chain combines TRBV3-1 (or the pseudogene TRBV3-2) with TRBJ2-3; 7 bases agree with TRBD2. The CDR3 has 15 residues. Trimming cost V 2 bases and J 3 bases; bases outside gene matches: 5. Germline lookup yields CDR1 LGHDT and CDR2 YNNKEL (reference sequence). CDR3: CASSQRGGETDTQYF. CDR3 DNA: TGTGCCAGCAGCCAAAGGGGAGGGGAAACAGATACGCAGTATTTT.

This clone was detected only once. The chain has TRBV3-1 (or the pseudogene TRBV3-2) and TRBJ1-2; D perhaps matches TRBD1 (5 bases). The CDR3 is 15 amino acids. Germline assignment: CDR1 LGHDT and CDR2 YNNKEL (reference sequence). V dropped 1 base and J dropped 8 bases, with 17 bases sitting between them. This CDR3 is CASSQVGGLTDGYTF. CDR3 in DNA: TGTGCCAGCAGCCAAGTTGGGGGGTTAACCGACGGCTACACCTTC.

This chain joins TRBV3-1 (or the pseudogene TRBV3-2) and TRBJ1-6; D is undetermined. V shed 7 bases and J shed 6 bases, with 13 bases lying between them. The germline CDR1 and CDR2 sequences are LGHDT and YNNKEL (reference sequence). The CDR3 has 14 amino acids. The CDR3 region is CASNDRGPNSPLHF. Here the CDR3 DNA reads TGTGCCAGCAATGATCGGGGTCCTAATTCACCCCTCCACTTT.

The CDR3 DNA sequence: TGCGCCAGCAGCTTGGCGGGACAGGGTGCAGATACGCAGTATTTT. Protein product: CASSLAGQGADTQYF. The chain couples TRBV5-1 to TRBJ2-3; 9 bases are a match to TRBD1. The V gene end was trimmed by 0 bases and the J gene end by 4 bases; junction bases not matched to a gene: 3. CDR3 length: 15 residues. Germline V lookup: CDR1 SGHRS, CDR2 YFSETQ.